Each of the 8 T cell receptor beta chains below was sequenced from the same sample in a study of CD8+CD57+ T cells in acquired aplastic anemia. Genomic DNA, the template, was used for profiling of the TCR beta VDJ and CDR3. MiXCR was run by TCRdb on the reads, yielding one entry per CDR3 protein. The sample holds around 400,000 distinct CDR3 sequences, roughly 64% seen once. Material for sequencing was sorted CD4+, CD8+, or CD8+CD57+ T cells (not recorded which) from PBMCs. The receptors derive from a human donor in good health, serving as a control.

This clonotype appeared a few times. The V and J genes are TRBV11-2 and TRBJ2-3; TRBD2 agrees at 11 bases. This CDR3 spans 17 amino acids. Germline CDR1 reads SGHAT; CDR2 reads FQNNGV. Germline trimming cut 1 base from V and 5 bases from J; bases unmatched to any gene: 8. The CDR3 sequence is CASSLVIAGGLGDTQYF. CDR3 bases: TGTGCCAGCAGCTTAGTTATAGCGGGGGGGCTCGGAGATACGCAGTATTTT.

This clonotype was counted many times. V and J are TRBV2 and TRBJ2-3, with D tentatively TRBD2 (5 bases). With 4 bases removed from V and 1 base from J, the gap between germline ends came to 12 bases. Per the germline V gene, CDR1 is SNHLY and CDR2 is FYNNEI. This CDR3 comprises 15 residues. This CDR3 reads CASSAGSGGTDTQYF. DNA of the CDR3: TGTGCCAGCAGTGCGGGAAGTGGAGGCACAGATACGCAGTATTTT. The full variable domain, completed using reference TRBV2 and TRBJ2-3, is EPEVTQTPSHQVTQMGQEVILRCVPISNHLYFYWYRQILGQKVEFLVSFYNNEISEKSEIFDDQFSVERPDGSNFTLKIRSTKLEDSAMYFCASSAGSGGTDTQYFGPGTRLTVL.

The gene calls are TRBV5-5 and TRBJ2-1, with no clear D. The CDR3 spans 13 residues. Trimming took 4 bases from V and 6 from J, leaving 11 bases between them. Germline CDR1 and CDR2: SGHKS and YYEKEE (reference sequence). The CDR3 region has the DNA TGTGCCAGCAGCGTCCCGGGTCTCAATGAGCAGTTCTTC. Its protein product is CASSVPGLNEQFF.

This clonotype was found many times. This sequence joins TRBV12-3 or TRBV12-4 and TRBJ2-7; 9 bases agree with TRBD1. This CDR3 is 14 amino acids long. V gave up 11 bases and J gave up 7 bases; unmatched junction bases: 15. The CDR3: CAGSTGTGTREQYF. DNA of the CDR3: TGTGCCGGCTCGACAGGGACAGGGACACGAGAGCAGTACTTC.

This clonotype has only one observation. The rearrangement links TRBV5-5 to TRBJ2-7, with 7 bases lining up with TRBD1. Germline V gives CDR1 SGHKS, CDR2 YYEKEE (reference sequence). After removal of 3 bases from V and 4 bases from J, the junction contained 7 bases not matched to a gene. There are 14 residues in the CDR3. The CDR3, as DNA: TGTGCCAGCAGCTCCATAACGACAGGGTACGAGCAGTACTTC. It specifies CASSSITTGYEQYF.

The gene calls are TRBV12-5 and TRBJ1-1; D call uncertain. Germline CDR1 reads LGHNT; CDR2 reads FRNRAP. The CDR3 length is 13 residues. The CDR3 nucleotides are TGTGCCAGCAGTCCGACGAGGGAGAACGAAGCTTTCTTT. Its translation is CASSPTRENEAFF.

The chain's CDR3 is CSARMGQGGKQFF. CDR3 coding DNA: TGCAGTGCTAGAATGGGGCAGGGGGGAAAGCAGTTCTTC. This chain joins TRBV20-1 and TRBJ2-1; TRBD1 is a possible D gene (7 bases). Germline lookup yields CDR1 DFQATT and CDR2 SNEGSKA (reference sequence). The CDR3 has 13 residues. V gave up 2 bases and J gave up 11 bases, with 16 bases separating them.

V usage is TRBV20-1 and J usage is TRBJ2-2; tentative D call: TRBD2 (6 bases). This CDR3 comprises 14 residues. Germline V gene sequence: CDR1 DFQATT, CDR2 SNEGSKA (reference sequence). V lost 1 base, J lost 0 bases, and 6 bases lay in between. CDR3 sequence: CSARGGANTGELFF. For the CDR3, the DNA is TGCAGTGCTAGAGGCGGGGCGAACACCGGGGAGCTGTTTTTT.